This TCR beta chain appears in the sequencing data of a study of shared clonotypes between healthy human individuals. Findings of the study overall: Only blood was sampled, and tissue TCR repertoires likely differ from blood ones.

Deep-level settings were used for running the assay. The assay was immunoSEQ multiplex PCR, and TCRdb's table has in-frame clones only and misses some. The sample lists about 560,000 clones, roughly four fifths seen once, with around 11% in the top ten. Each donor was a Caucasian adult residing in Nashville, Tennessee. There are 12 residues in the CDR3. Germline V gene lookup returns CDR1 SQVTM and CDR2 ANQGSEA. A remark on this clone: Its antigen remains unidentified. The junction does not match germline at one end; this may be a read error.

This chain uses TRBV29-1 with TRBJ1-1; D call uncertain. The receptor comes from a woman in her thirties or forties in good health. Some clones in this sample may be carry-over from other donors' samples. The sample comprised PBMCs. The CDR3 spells CSVEHHGTEASF. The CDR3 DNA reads TGCAGCGTTGAGCACCACGGCACTGAAGCTTCCTTT.